Following are 30 T cell receptor beta chains from one sample sequenced in a study of lymphopenia after photon versus proton radiotherapy. Sequencing used immunoSEQ multiplex PCR; TCRdb keeps in-frame clones, though not all of them. This table holds 150,000 to 200,000 clones, roughly nine tenths found once. The specimen comprised peripheral blood, sampled from a patient treated with photon-based radiotherapy. Every receptor here comes from a man aged 50-59 years with gastric cancer.

The chain is built from TRBV10-2 and TRBJ2-5; D remains ambiguous. Looked up from germline, CDR1 is WSHSY and CDR2 is SAAADI. V gave up 6 bases and J gave up 4 bases, with 6 bases separating them. This CDR3 is 11 amino acids long. CDR3 sequence (DNA): TGCGCCAGCAGCGCTTTAGAGACCCAGTACTTC. Translation: CASSALETQYF.

The chain recombines TRBV5-1 with TRBJ2-1; D not certain. Trimming shortened V by 2 bases and J by 7 bases, and 16 bases separated the two germline ends. CDR3 length: 15 residues. Per germline, CDR1 SGHRS and CDR2 YFSETQ. CDR3 nucleotides: TGCGCCAGCAGCTTACGGGCCAACCTGGGGAATGAGCAGTTCTTC. This encodes CASSLRANLGNEQFF.

V and J are TRBV5-1 and TRBJ1-2; D not resolved. Germline V lookup: CDR1 SGHRS, CDR2 YFSETQ. Deletions cut 0 bases from V and 1 base from J, with 10 bases between. The CDR3 extends over 15 amino acids. CDR3 nucleotides: TGCGCCAGCAGCTTGGGGGCAGGAGGTAACTATGGCTACACCTTC. Protein product: CASSLGAGGNYGYTF.

The V gene is TRBV6-1, the J gene TRBJ2-1, with D possibly TRBD1 on 7 matching bases. Germline V lookup: CDR1 MNHNS, CDR2 SASEGT. This CDR3 contains 15 residues. Trimming took off 6 bases at V and 3 bases at J, with 15 bases between the two ends. The CDR3, as DNA: TGTGCCAGCAGCGAACAGGGGACTTTCTACAATGAGCAGTTCTTC. It encodes CASSEQGTFYNEQFF.

This sequence joins TRBV7-9 and TRBJ2-6; TRBD1 might be the D (5 bases). This CDR3 region has 16 residues. Trimming took 4 bases from V and 4 from J, leaving 14 bases between them. CDR1 is SEHNR and CDR2 is FQNEAQ in the germline V gene (reference sequence). In DNA, the CDR3 is TGTGCCAGCAGCTCCAGGGAAACGGCCGGGGCCAACGTCCTGACTTTC. It codes for CASSSRETAGANVLTF.

The gene calls are TRBV9 and TRBJ2-7, with TRBD2 matching over 13 bases. Germline CDR1 reads SGDLS; CDR2 reads YYNGEE. Losses at the gene ends were 0 bases for V and 9 bases for J; bases not matched to a gene: 3. The CDR3 totals 14 residues. This CDR3 is CASSVGLAGGRQYF. CDR3 bases: TGTGCCAGCAGCGTAGGACTAGCGGGAGGCAGGCAGTACTTC.

The V gene is TRBV6-6, the J gene TRBJ2-1; 9 nucleotides match TRBD2. V lost 5 bases to trimming and J lost 9 bases; unmatched junction nucleotides: 5. This CDR3 has 13 amino acids. Germline V gene data show CDR1 as MNHNY and CDR2 as SVGAGI (reference sequence). CDR3: CASSGTSLGEQFF. The CDR3 DNA reads TGTGCCAGCAGTGGGACTAGCCTGGGTGAGCAGTTCTTC.

The V call is TRBV19, the J call TRBJ2-1; 8 bases agree with TRBD2. The CDR3 has 14 amino acids. The V gene end was trimmed by 2 bases and the J gene end by 6 bases; junction bases not matched to a gene: 3. Germline-derived CDR1 and CDR2 are LNHDA and SQIVND (reference sequence). In DNA, the CDR3 is TGTGCCAGTAGTATAACTAGCGGAGTCAATGAGCAGTTCTTC. It specifies CASSITSGVNEQFF.

V usage is TRBV27 and J usage is TRBJ2-7; TRBD1 is a possible D gene (6 bases). From germline, CDR1 is MNHEY and CDR2 SMNVEV (reference sequence). The CDR3 has 21 residues. Trimming pared 2 bases from V and 1 base from J, leaving 30 bases between. The CDR3 protein is CASSLEAPVLPLDQGSYEQYF. In DNA, the CDR3 is TGTGCCAGCAGTTTAGAGGCCCCGGTGCTCCCACTAGATCAGGGGTCCTACGAGCAGTACTTC.

The J gene is TRBJ2-5, the V gene TRBV5-4, with D possibly TRBD2 on 6 matching bases. Germline V gene sequence: CDR1 SGHNT, CDR2 YYREEE (reference sequence). Trimming took off 9 bases at V and 5 bases at J, with 17 bases between the two ends. This CDR3 comprises 13 residues. The CDR3, as DNA: TGTGCCACGTCTGGGGGGAATGAGGAGACCCAGTACTTC. Encoded protein: CATSGGNEETQYF.

In its sample, this clone was seen a few times. J is TRBJ1-4 and V is TRBV4-2; weak D call: TRBD1 (5 bases). The germline V gene has CDR1 LGHNA and CDR2 YNFKEQ. The CDR3 extends over 17 amino acids. Trimming took 1 base from V and 2 from J, leaving 14 bases between them. CDR3 loop: CASSQGDPGGTNEKLFF. CDR3 nucleotide sequence: TGTGCCAGCAGCCAAGGGGACCCCGGCGGGACTAATGAAAAACTGTTTTTT.

This chain links TRBV6-6 with TRBJ1-4, with D possibly being TRBD1 (6 bases). The germline CDR1 and CDR2 sequences are MNHNY and SVGAGI (reference sequence). The CDR3 is made up of 14 amino acids. Trimming took off 6 bases at V and 8 bases at J, with 16 bases between the two ends. CDR3 amino acids: CASSKQGGGEKLFF. The CDR3, as DNA: TGTGCCAGCAGCAAACAGGGCGGGGGGGAAAAACTGTTTTTT.

V is TRBV5-1 and J is TRBJ2-3; D remains unclear. The length of the CDR3 is 14 residues. V was trimmed by 0 bases and J by 4 bases, leaving 9 bases between them. Looked up from germline, CDR1 is SGHRS and CDR2 is YFSETQ. The CDR3 DNA is TGCGCCAGCAGCTTGGGGCGACGCCCAGATACGCAGTATTTT. Encoded protein: CASSLGRRPDTQYF.

The V call is TRBV13, the J call TRBJ1-1; tentatively, D is TRBD1 (5 bases). CDR1 is PRHDT and CDR2 is FYEKMQ in the germline V gene (reference sequence). Trimming removed 0 bases from V and 6 bases from J, with 5 bases in between. This CDR3 is 12 amino acids long. CDR3 sequence reads: CASSLGRAEAFF. The CDR3 DNA reads as TGTGCCAGCAGCTTAGGCAGGGCTGAAGCTTTCTTT.

The chain employs TRBV4-1 and TRBJ2-5; 7 bases are shared with TRBD1. V dropped 4 bases and J dropped 4; count of bases not matched to a gene: 18. Germline V gene lookup returns CDR1 MGHRA and CDR2 YSYEKL. The CDR3 spans 18 residues. CDR3 in amino acids: CASSRNRDSAGIGETQYF. CDR3 DNA sequence: TGCGCCAGCAGCCGGAACCGGGACAGCGCCGGGATAGGAGAGACCCAGTACTTC.

The chain has TRBV2 and TRBJ1-5, with D perhaps TRBD1 (6 bases). The CDR3 is made up of 15 amino acids. Germline CDR1 SNHLY, CDR2 FYNNEI. Trimming pared 5 bases from V and 0 bases from J, leaving 11 bases between. The chain's CDR3 is CASSNNRDSNQPQHF. CDR3 coding DNA: TGTGCCAGCAGTAATAACAGGGATAGCAATCAGCCCCAGCATTTT.

The rearrangement links TRBV7-2 to TRBJ2-7; D may be TRBD1 (5 bases). Trimming pared 2 bases from V and 4 bases from J, leaving 18 bases between. The CDR3 has 16 residues. Germline CDR1 reads SGHTA; CDR2 reads FQGNSA. CDR3 sequence reads: CASSLIGAGTAYEQYF. The CDR3 nucleotides are TGTGCCAGCAGCTTAATAGGGGCCGGAACAGCGTACGAGCAGTACTTC.

The chain uses TRBV28 and TRBJ2-7, with TRBD2 identical over 11 bases. The V gene end was trimmed by 8 bases and the J gene end by 6 bases; junction bases not matched to a gene: 6. This CDR3 comprises 13 residues. Germline values: CDR1 MDHEN, CDR2 SYDVKM. The CDR3 protein is CASGTSGPSEQYF. In DNA, the CDR3 is TGTGCCAGCGGGACTAGCGGACCCAGCGAGCAGTACTTC.

The chain recombines TRBV7-8 with TRBJ2-7; TRBD2 aligns across 12 bases. The J segment lost 4 bases and the V segment lost 3 bases, leaving 7 bases of the junction unmatched. The CDR3 totals 16 residues. Per germline, CDR1 SGHVS and CDR2 FQNEAQ. The CDR3 reads CASSFPTSGRSYEQYF. CDR3 sequence (DNA): TGTGCCAGCAGCTTTCCCACTAGCGGGAGGAGTTACGAGCAGTACTTC.

The chain has TRBV13 and TRBJ2-7; weak D call: TRBD2 (5 bases). The V end lost 0 bases, the J end lost 5 bases, and 17 bases lay between the germline ends. There are 16 residues in the CDR3. Looked up from germline, CDR1 is PRHDT and CDR2 is FYEKMQ (reference sequence). Here the CDR3 reads CASSLGLGVAADEQYF. In nucleotides, the CDR3 is TGTGCCAGCAGCTTAGGCCTCGGGGTGGCCGCCGACGAGCAGTACTTC.

The chain is built from TRBV28 and TRBJ2-7, with D possibly being TRBD2 (7 bases). Between the trimmed V and J ends, which lost 2 bases and 2 bases, there was a span of 13 bases. Germline CDR1 is MDHEN and CDR2 is SYDVKM. CDR3 length: 15 residues. The CDR3 coding sequence is TGTGCCAGCAGTTTACTGAGGGGGGGGACCTACGAGCAGTACTTC. It encodes CASSLLRGGTYEQYF. The whole variable domain, filled in from reference TRBV28 and TRBJ2-7, reads DVKVTQSSRYLVKRTGEKVFLECVQDMDHENMFWYRQDPGLGLRLIYFSYDVKMKEKGDIPEGYSVSREKKERFSLILESASTNQTSMYLCASSLLRGGTYEQYFGPGTRLTVT.

The chain couples TRBV5-6 to TRBJ2-7; 9 positions agree with TRBD2. The J segment lost 1 base and the V segment lost 3 bases, leaving 2 bases of the junction unmatched. From germline, CDR1 is SGHDT and CDR2 YYEEEE. The CDR3 has 14 amino acids. The CDR3 nucleotides read TGTGCCAGCAGCTCGGCGGGAGGGTCCTACGAGCAGTACTTC. Amino acids: CASSSAGGSYEQYF.

The chain uses TRBV29-1 and TRBJ2-3; 16 bases agree with TRBD2. V shed 4 bases and J 3 bases; nucleotides not matched to a gene: 7. This CDR3 spans 17 amino acids. Germline lookup yields CDR1 SQVTM and CDR2 ANQGSEA. The CDR3 coding sequence is TGCAGCGTTGTGGGACTAGCGGGAGGGATTCGAACAGATACGCAGTATTTT. Residues: CSVVGLAGGIRTDTQYF.

V is TRBV7-5 and J is TRBJ2-7; TRBD1 is the table's D call and was not checked against the DNA. TRBV7-5 represents a pseudogene. The CDR3 has 15 amino acids. The CDR3 DNA sequence: TGTGTCAGAAGCCTACGTCTGGGGCCCCCCTCCCTGCAGTACTTC. It encodes CVRSLRLGPPSLQYF.

The chain uses TRBV7-9 and TRBJ2-7; the D is unclear. Trimming stripped 1 base from V and 5 bases from J, with 18 bases between. CDR1 SEHNR and CDR2 FQNEAQ come from the germline V gene (reference sequence). The CDR3 has 16 residues. This CDR3 is CASSLGVRPGGNEQYF. CDR3 coding DNA: TGTGCCAGCAGCTTAGGGGTCCGGCCGGGCGGCAACGAGCAGTACTTC.

The chain has TRBV7-9 and TRBJ1-5, with 12 nucleotides matching TRBD1. Per the germline V gene, CDR1 is SEHNR and CDR2 is FQNEAQ (reference sequence). Trimming at V came to 4 bases and at J to 6 bases, leaving 7 bases not matched to a gene. The CDR3 runs to 16 residues. For the CDR3, the DNA is TGTGCCAGCAGCTCATTATTGGGACAGGGGGCTCAGCCCCAGCATTTT. Protein: CASSSLLGQGAQPQHF. The full variable domain, completed using reference TRBV7-9 and TRBJ1-5, is DTGVSQNPRHKITKRGQNVTFRCDPISEHNRLYWYRQTLGQGPEFLTYFQNEAQLEKSRLLSDRFSAERPKGSFSTLEIQRTEQGDSAMYLCASSSLLGQGAQPQHFGDGTRLSIL.

J is TRBJ2-1 and V is TRBV15; D is possibly TRBD2 (6 bases). V shed 0 bases and J shed 7 bases, with 13 bases lying between them. CDR1 and CDR2 from the germline V gene are LNHNV and YYDKDF (reference sequence). The CDR3 loop spans 15 amino acids. As DNA, the CDR3 is TGTGCCACCAGCAGAGATGTGGGAGGCTCTAATGAGCAGTTCTTC. Translation: CATSRDVGGSNEQFF. Looking up the rest from reference TRBV15 and TRBJ2-1 gives the full variable domain: DAMVIQNPRYQVTQFGKPVTLSCSQTLNHNVMYWYQQKSSQAPKLLFHYYDKDFNNEADTPDNFQSRRPNTSFCFLDIRSPGLGDTAMYLCATSRDVGGSNEQFFGPGTRLTVL.

The V call is TRBV6-5, the J call TRBJ2-3; 9 nucleotides align to TRBD2. CDR3 length: 14 residues. The trim removed 6 bases at V and 4 bases at J, leaving 5 bases unmatched. Per the germline V gene, CDR1 is MNHEY and CDR2 is SVGAGI. The CDR3 loop is CASRGSGRADTQYF. The CDR3 region has the DNA TGTGCCAGCAGGGGTAGCGGGAGAGCAGATACGCAGTATTTT.

V gene TRBV11-3 combines with J gene TRBJ2-7; either TRBD1 or TRBD2 may fit D (5 bases each). Germline CDR1 is SGHNT and CDR2 is YENEEA. CDR3 length: 15 residues. Trimming stripped 5 bases from V and 1 base from J, with 15 bases between. The CDR3 protein is CASSPGPGGSYEQYF. Written as DNA, the CDR3 is TGTGCCAGCAGCCCGGGACCAGGAGGTTCCTACGAGCAGTACTTC.

CDR3 loop: CASSISGLDEQFF. Here the CDR3 DNA reads TGTGCCAGTAGTATTAGCGGCCTCGATGAGCAGTTCTTC. The J gene is TRBJ2-1, the V gene TRBV19; TRBD2 might be the D (6 bases). Trimming cost V 3 bases and J 8 bases, with 11 bases left between them. CDR1 is LNHDA, CDR2 SQIVND, per germline (reference sequence). The CDR3 consists of 13 residues.